The next 15 T cell receptor beta chains were all read from a single sample in a study of regulatory T cells in long-lasting Graves disease. Time point defined: newly diagnosed GD, antithyroid drugs for less than 3 months. Isolated PBMC RNA provided the starting material for the TCR library. Both iRepertoire HTBI primers and Arm-PCR of CDR3 regions were used to build the TCR beta libraries. TCRdb called the multiplex PCR reads again in MiXCR, with one record for every CDR3 protein. In the table there are a few hundred thousand distinct CDR3 sequences, around 15% of which are singletons. In addition, the sample was reused for a study of T cells in Graves' hyperthyroidism and ophthalmopathy.

The input for sequencing was peripheral blood mononuclear cells (PBMCs), taken at new diagnosis, from a patient treated with antithyroid drugs. Receptors were obtained from a young woman with Graves disease.

This clonotype came up many times. This chain connects TRBV28 to TRBJ2-1; D uncertain. V lost 3 bases and J lost 0, with 12 bases in between. The germline V gene has CDR1 MDHEN and CDR2 SYDVKM. There are 16 residues in the CDR3. The CDR3 DNA is TGTGCCAGCAGTTTTCGGAGTTTTCTCTCCTACAATGAGCAGTTCTTC. Its translation: CASSFRSFLSYNEQFF.

This clonotype showed up just a few times. The chain carries TRBV19 and TRBJ2-7; the D is unclear. The V end lost 5 bases, the J end lost 3 bases, and 11 bases lay between the germline ends. Germline CDR1 and CDR2: LNHDA and SQIVND (reference sequence). There are 13 residues in the CDR3. The CDR3 protein is CASSSGPYYEQYF. The CDR3 DNA is TGTGCCAGTAGTTCGGGCCCCTACTACGAGCAGTACTTC. The variable domain in full, completed from reference TRBV19 and TRBJ2-7, reads DGGITQSPKYLFRKEGQNVTLSCEQNLNHDAMYWYRQDPGQGLRLIYYSQIVNDFQKGDIAEGYSVSREKKESFPLTVTSAQKNPTAFYLCASSSGPYYEQYFGPGTRLTVT.

This clonotype was counted many times. This chain links TRBV7-3 with TRBJ1-1; D call uncertain. Deletions cut 4 bases from V and 0 bases from J, with 6 bases between. Per the germline V gene, CDR1 is SGHTA and CDR2 is FQGTGA. CDR3 length: 13 amino acids. The CDR3 region has the DNA TGTGCCAGCAGCTACACAGTGAACACTGAAGCTTTCTTT. Amino acid sequence: CASSYTVNTEAFF. The full variable domain, completed using reference TRBV7-3 and TRBJ1-1, is GAGVSQTPSNKVTEKGKYVELRCDPISGHTALYWYRQSLGQGPEFLIYFQGTGAADDSGLPNDRFFAVRPEGSVSTLKIQRTERGDSAVYLCASSYTVNTEAFFGQGTRLTVV.

This clonotype was found many times. The V gene is TRBV12-3 or TRBV12-4, the J gene TRBJ1-6; 7 bases fit TRBD1. Unmatched junction bases numbered 13, after V lost 5 bases and J lost 9 bases. This CDR3 is 16 amino acids long. The CDR3 region has the DNA TGTGCCAGCAGTACGGGACGGACAGGTCGGGGTTCACCCCTCCACTTT. Its translation: CASSTGRTGRGSPLHF.

The V gene is TRBV30, the J gene TRBJ2-7, with 9 positions matching TRBD1. Per the germline V gene, CDR1 is GTSNPN and CDR2 is SVGIG (reference sequence). This CDR3 comprises 12 residues. Trimming took 8 bases from V and 5 from J; bases not matched to a gene: 7. The CDR3 bases are TGTGCCCGGGACAGGGTTTTTCACGAGCAGTACTTC. This gives the protein CARDRVFHEQYF.

This clonotype was seen many times. The V gene is TRBV10-3, the J gene TRBJ2-4; 8 bases are a match to TRBD2. The CDR3 has 14 amino acids. Losses at the gene ends were 6 bases for V and 3 bases for J; bases not matched to a gene: 4. Germline values: CDR1 ENHRY, CDR2 SYGVKD. The DNA of the CDR3 is TGTGCCATCAGCTTAGCGGGAAGCAAAAACATTCAGTACTTC. Protein: CAISLAGSKNIQYF.

This clonotype was seen repeatedly, ten times or more. The V call is TRBV12-3 or TRBV12-4, the J call TRBJ1-5; 11 bases are a match to TRBD1. V was pared by 4 bases and J by 6 bases, with 5 bases of the junction left unmatched. The CDR3 has 15 residues. CDR3 loop: CASSSRDRGVQPQHF. As DNA, the CDR3 is TGTGCCAGCAGTTCCCGGGACAGGGGGGTTCAGCCCCAGCATTTT.

This clonotype was detected many times. The chain is built from TRBV5-1 and TRBJ2-1; 12 positions match TRBD2. The CDR3 is 16 amino acids. Per germline, CDR1 SGHRS and CDR2 YFSETQ. J lost 9 bases, V lost 3 bases, and 10 bases had no gene match. The CDR3 DNA reads TGCGCCAGCAGCTCCTCCCTAGCGGGGGGGCTGGGTGAGCAGTTCTTC. This codes for CASSSSLAGGLGEQFF.

This clonotype was detected many times. The chain joins TRBV28 to TRBJ1-6, with 12 bases lining up with TRBD1. CDR1 MDHEN and CDR2 SYDVKM come from the germline V gene. CDR3 length equals 19 residues. V shed 5 bases and J 0 bases; nucleotides not matched to a gene: 8. The CDR3 sequence: CASSKLRGQGASYNSPLHF. The DNA for the CDR3 is TGTGCCAGCAGTAAACTTCGGGGACAGGGGGCCTCCTATAATTCACCCCTCCACTTT.

This chain connects TRBV20-1 to TRBJ2-1, with TRBD2 matching over 8 bases. Germline lookup yields CDR1 DFQATT and CDR2 SNEGSKA (reference sequence). The V and J ends lost 0 bases and 7 bases, in that order; junction bases with no gene match: 8. The CDR3 loop spans 15 amino acids. The CDR3 region is CSARDPGGAGNEQFF. CDR3 bases: TGCAGTGCTAGAGATCCGGGGGGGGCGGGTAATGAGCAGTTCTTC.

CDR3 DNA: TGCAGCATAGAGGGGGGGGCCGCCGGGCTTGGCTACACCTTC. Translation: CSIEGGAAGLGYTF. The chain uses TRBV29-1 and TRBJ1-2, with D perhaps TRBD1 (6 bases). Germline V CDR1 and CDR2: SQVTM, ANQGSEA. The CDR3 is made up of 14 amino acids. V was trimmed by 8 bases and J by 7 bases, leaving 23 bases between them. The full variable domain, in which reference TRBV29-1 and TRBJ1-2 provide the parts outside the CDR3, is SAVISQKPSRDICQRGTSLTIQCQVDSQVTMMFWYRQQPGQSLTLIATANQGSEATYESGFVIDKFPISRPNLTFSTLTVSNMSPEDSSIYLCSIEGGAAGLGYTFGSGTRLTVV.

This clonotype was counted at least ten times. The gene calls are TRBV28 and TRBJ2-7; a weak D match, TRBD1 (5 bases). This CDR3 comprises 19 residues. Deletions cut 3 bases from V and 0 bases from J, with 24 bases between. The germline V gene encodes CDR1 MDHEN and CDR2 SYDVKM. CDR3 sequence (DNA): TGTGCCAGCAGTTTGATTATTTCTTCAACAGGACCCCCCTCCTACGAGCAGTACTTC. Protein sequence: CASSLIISSTGPPSYEQYF.

This clonotype turned up a few times. The chain carries TRBV30 and TRBJ2-1; D could derive from TRBD1 or TRBD2 (5 bases each). The CDR3 is 15 amino acids. The V end was cut by 0 bases, the J end by 6 bases, with 15 bases between. Germline loops: CDR1 GTSNPN, CDR2 SVGIG (reference sequence). The CDR3 coding sequence is TGTGCCTGGAGTGTCACTTGGGGGAGAGTCAATGAGCAGTTCTTC. This translates into CAWSVTWGRVNEQFF.

This clonotype was detected many times. The rearrangement joins TRBV27 to TRBJ1-5; 7 bases line up with TRBD1. Trimming took 2 bases from V and 9 from J; bases not matched to a gene: 7. The CDR3 extends over 14 amino acids. Per germline, CDR1 MNHEY and CDR2 SMNVEV (reference sequence). CDR3 sequence reads: CASSLQTGSSPQHF. CDR3 in DNA: TGTGCCAGCAGTTTACAGACAGGGTCGTCGCCCCAGCATTTT.

The chain has TRBV6-2 or TRBV6-3 and TRBJ2-3; 11 nucleotides align to TRBD1. V shed 5 bases, J shed 5 bases, and the junction held 6 bases outside the gene matches. In germline, CDR1 is MNHEY, CDR2 SVGEGT. The CDR3 runs to 15 residues. The CDR3 sequence is CASSGWGTGGDTQYF. The CDR3 DNA follows: TGTGCCAGCAGTGGTTGGGGGACAGGGGGAGATACGCAGTATTTT.